This T cell receptor (beta chain) was found in a study of T cells in Graves' hyperthyroidism and ophthalmopathy. A lack of ophthalmopathy progression within 18 months defined stable Graves' hyperthyroidism. Exclusion of patients followed from uncontrolled infection, other autoimmune disease, pregnancy or lactation. 9.5 to 10 ml fresh peripheral blood yielded the PBMCs. The CDR3 regions of TCR beta were amplified from RNA transcripts. RT-PCR in the first round (using the HTBI primer set) targeted the TCR CDR3. TCRdb itself ran the multiplex PCR reads through MiXCR, one entry per CDR3 protein. The top ten clones hold under 65% of a sample with fewer than 250,000 distinct CDR3 sequences, roughly 17% of them seen once. Of note for this clonotype: What it binds is unknown.

This CDR3 region has 14 residues. Trimming stripped 0 bases from V and 4 bases from J, with 9 bases between. Germline V gene sequence: CDR1 LGHDT, CDR2 YNNKEL (reference sequence). Study results and limitations: It was a median roughly six months before onset that the model predicted ophthalmopathy.

Material: blood. This chain connects TRBV3-1 to TRBJ2-5, with D possibly being TRBD2 (6 bases). The sequence came from a middle-aged man with Graves' hyperthyroidism. The CDR3 DNA reads TGTGCCAGCAGCCAAGATTGGAGGGCAGAGACCCAGTACTTC. Protein sequence: CASSQDWRAETQYF.